Listed here is a single T cell receptor beta chain. The antigen it binds to is not known. No qualities accompany the bases; no much larger clone lies one base away. Receptor amplification or capture employed the immunoSEQ multiplex PCR assay. This immuneACCESS table, as held by TCRdb, lists in-frame sequences with V and J called but not all clones. Of the missing ones, under half trace to an unresolved V gene in checked studies; the others have no known cause. The sample yields approximately 50,000 clones; about 91% were counted once. Of the sample, roughly 10% is held by the ten largest clones. The data originate from a study of T cell changes during pregnancy in multiple sclerosis (dated by TCRdb to between 2019 and 2020). Study-level background: Changes in the T cell repertoire over the course of pregnancy were examined in this study in women with multiple sclerosis.

Compared with germline, V lacks 3 bases and J lacks 1 base; bases without a gene match: 0. The CDR3, from cysteine to phenylalanine, totals 13 residues. The DNA shown is the 39-base CDR3, in frame from base 1. Reading the germline V gene gives CDR1 SQVTM and CDR2 ANQGSEA. Here the sequenced sample was CD8+ T cells from peripheral blood mononuclear cells, taken after pregnancy. The sequence is built from TRBV29-1 and TRBJ1-2; the junction holds 9 bases that match TRBD1. The sequence came from a female donor with multiple sclerosis, enrolled in a pregnancy study. The CDR3 region reads CSVEDRGNYGYTF. The DNA sequence is as follows: TGCAGCGTTGAGGACAGGGGTAACTATGGCTACACCTTC.